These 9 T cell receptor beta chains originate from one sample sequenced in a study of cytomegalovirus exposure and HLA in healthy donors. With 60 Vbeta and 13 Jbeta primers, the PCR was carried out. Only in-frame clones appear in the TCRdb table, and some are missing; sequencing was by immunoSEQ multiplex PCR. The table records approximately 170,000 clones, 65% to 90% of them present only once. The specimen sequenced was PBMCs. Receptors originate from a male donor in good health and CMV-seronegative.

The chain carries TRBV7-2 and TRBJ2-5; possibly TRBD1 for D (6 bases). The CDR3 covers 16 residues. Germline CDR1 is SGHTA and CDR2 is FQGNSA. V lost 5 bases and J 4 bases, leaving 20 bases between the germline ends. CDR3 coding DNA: TGTGCCAGCAGCCAGGGGACCGCCCGAAGGTCAGAGACCCAGTACTTC. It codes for CASSQGTARRSETQYF.

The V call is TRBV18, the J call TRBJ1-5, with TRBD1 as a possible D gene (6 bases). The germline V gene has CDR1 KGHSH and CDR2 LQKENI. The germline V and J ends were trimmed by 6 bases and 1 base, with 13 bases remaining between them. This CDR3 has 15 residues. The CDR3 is CASSPRGISNQPQHF. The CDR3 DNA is TGTGCCAGCTCCCCCAGGGGAATCAGCAATCAGCCCCAGCATTTT.

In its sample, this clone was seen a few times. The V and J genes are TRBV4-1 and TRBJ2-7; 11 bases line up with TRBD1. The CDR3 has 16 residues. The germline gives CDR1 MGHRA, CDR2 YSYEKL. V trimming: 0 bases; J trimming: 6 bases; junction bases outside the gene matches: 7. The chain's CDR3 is CASSQDPGQGVVEQYF. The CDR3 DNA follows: TGCGCCAGCAGCCAAGATCCGGGACAGGGGGTAGTCGAGCAGTACTTC.

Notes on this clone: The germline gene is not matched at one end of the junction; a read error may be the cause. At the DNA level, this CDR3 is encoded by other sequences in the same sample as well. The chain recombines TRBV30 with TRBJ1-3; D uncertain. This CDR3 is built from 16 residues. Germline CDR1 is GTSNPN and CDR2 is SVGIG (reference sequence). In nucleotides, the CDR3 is TGCGCCTGGAGTGTACTCATCGGGGTATCGGGAAACACCATATATTTT. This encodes CAWSVLIGVSGNTIYF.

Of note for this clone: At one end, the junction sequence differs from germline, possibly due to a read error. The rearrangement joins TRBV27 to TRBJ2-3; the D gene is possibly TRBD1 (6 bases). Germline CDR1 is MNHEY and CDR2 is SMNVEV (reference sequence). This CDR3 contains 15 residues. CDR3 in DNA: TGTGCCAGCAGTTTAGGGGGCCTAACACATGATATGCAGTATTTT. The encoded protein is CASSLGGLTHDMQYF.

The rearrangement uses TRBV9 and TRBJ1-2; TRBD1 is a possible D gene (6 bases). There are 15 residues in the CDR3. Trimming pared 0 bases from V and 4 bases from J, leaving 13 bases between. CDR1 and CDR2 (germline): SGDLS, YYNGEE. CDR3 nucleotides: TGTGCCAGCAGCGTAGTTGGGGGCTCGGGCTATGGCTACACCTTC. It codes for CASSVVGGSGYGYTF.

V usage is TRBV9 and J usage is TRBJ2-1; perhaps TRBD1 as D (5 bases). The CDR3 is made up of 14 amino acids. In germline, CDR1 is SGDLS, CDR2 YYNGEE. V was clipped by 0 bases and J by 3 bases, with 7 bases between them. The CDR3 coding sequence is TGTGCCAGCAGCGTAGACGGACACTACAATGAGCAGTTCTTC. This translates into CASSVDGHYNEQFF.

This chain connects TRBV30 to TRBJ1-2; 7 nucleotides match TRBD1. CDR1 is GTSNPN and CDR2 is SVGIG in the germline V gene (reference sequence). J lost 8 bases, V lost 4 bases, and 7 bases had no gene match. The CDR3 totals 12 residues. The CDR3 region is CAWNRDSVGYTF. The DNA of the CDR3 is TGTGCCTGGAACCGGGACAGTGTCGGCTACACCTTC.

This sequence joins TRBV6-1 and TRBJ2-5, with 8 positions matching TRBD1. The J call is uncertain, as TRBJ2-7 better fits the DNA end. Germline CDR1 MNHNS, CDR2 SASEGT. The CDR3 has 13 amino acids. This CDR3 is CASAGGRAYEQYF. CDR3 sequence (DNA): TGTGCCAGCGCAGGGGGCAGGGCCTACGAGCAGTACTTC.